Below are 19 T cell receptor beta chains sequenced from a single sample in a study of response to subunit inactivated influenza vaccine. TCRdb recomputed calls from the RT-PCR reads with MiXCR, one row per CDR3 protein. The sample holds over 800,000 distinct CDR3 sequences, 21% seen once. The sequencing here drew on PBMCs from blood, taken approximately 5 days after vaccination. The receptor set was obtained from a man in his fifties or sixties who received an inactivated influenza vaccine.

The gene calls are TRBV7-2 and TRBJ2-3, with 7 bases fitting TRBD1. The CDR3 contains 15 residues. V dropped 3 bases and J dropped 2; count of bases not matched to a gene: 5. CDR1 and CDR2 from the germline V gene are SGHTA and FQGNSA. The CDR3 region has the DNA TGTGCCAGCAGCTTGAGGGGGCGGTACACAGATACGCAGTATTTT. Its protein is CASSLRGRYTDTQYF.

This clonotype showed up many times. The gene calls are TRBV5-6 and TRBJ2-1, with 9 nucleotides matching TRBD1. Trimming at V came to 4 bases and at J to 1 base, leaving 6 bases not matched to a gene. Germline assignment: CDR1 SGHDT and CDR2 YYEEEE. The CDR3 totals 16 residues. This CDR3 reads CASSAGTGLSYNEQFF. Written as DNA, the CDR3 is TGTGCCAGCAGCGCCGGGACAGGGCTTTCCTACAATGAGCAGTTCTTC.

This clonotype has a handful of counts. The CDR3 protein is CSALPTSGGAREQFF. The CDR3 DNA reads TGCAGTGCTCTACCTACTAGCGGGGGGGCCAGGGAGCAGTTCTTC. The chain employs TRBV20-1 and TRBJ2-1; 13 bases agree with TRBD2. Germline V lookup: CDR1 DFQATT, CDR2 SNEGSKA (reference sequence). The trim removed 5 bases at V and 10 bases at J, leaving 11 bases unmatched. The CDR3 contains 15 residues.

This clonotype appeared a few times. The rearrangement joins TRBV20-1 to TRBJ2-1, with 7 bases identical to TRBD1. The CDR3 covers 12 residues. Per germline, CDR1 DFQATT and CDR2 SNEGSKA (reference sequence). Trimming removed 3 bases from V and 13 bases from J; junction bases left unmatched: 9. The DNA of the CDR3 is TGCAGTGCTAGTCCTTCAGGGGGTCAACAGTTCTTC. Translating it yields CSASPSGGQQFF.

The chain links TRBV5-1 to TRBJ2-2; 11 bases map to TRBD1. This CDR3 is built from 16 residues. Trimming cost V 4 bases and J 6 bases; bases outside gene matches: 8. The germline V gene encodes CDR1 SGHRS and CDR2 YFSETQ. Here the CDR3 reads CASSLAGTGGSGELFF. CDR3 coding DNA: TGCGCCAGCAGCCTTGCCGGGACAGGGGGTTCCGGGGAGCTGTTTTTT.

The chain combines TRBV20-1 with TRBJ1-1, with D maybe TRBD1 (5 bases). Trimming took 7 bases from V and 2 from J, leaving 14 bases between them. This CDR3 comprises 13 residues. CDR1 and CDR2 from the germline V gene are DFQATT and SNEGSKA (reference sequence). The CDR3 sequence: CSVRGRVNTEAFF. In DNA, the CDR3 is TGCAGTGTAAGGGGCAGGGTTAACACTGAAGCTTTCTTT.

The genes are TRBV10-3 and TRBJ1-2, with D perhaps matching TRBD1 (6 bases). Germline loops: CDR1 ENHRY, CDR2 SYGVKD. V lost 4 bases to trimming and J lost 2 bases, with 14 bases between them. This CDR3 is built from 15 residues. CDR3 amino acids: CAISGVQGQNYGYTF. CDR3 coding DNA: TGTGCCATCAGTGGTGTCCAGGGGCAGAACTATGGCTACACCTTC.

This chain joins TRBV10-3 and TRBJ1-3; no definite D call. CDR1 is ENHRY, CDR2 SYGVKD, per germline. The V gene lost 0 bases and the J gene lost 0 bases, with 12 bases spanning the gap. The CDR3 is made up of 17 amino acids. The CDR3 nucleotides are TGTGCCATCAGTGAGTCGGGCATAATGAACTCTGGAAACACCATATATTTT. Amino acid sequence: CAISESGIMNSGNTIYF.

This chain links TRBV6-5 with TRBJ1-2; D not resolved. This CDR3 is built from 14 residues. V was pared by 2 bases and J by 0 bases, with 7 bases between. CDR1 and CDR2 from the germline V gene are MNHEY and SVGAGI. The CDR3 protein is CASSYRHPNYGYTF. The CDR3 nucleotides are TGTGCCAGCAGTTACAGACACCCTAACTATGGCTACACCTTC.

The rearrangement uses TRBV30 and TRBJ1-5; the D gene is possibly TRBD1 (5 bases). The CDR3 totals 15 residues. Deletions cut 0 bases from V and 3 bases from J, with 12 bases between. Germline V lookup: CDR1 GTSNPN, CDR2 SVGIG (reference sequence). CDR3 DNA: TGTGCCTGGAGTGTAGCGGGACTCCTCAATCAGCCCCAGCATTTT. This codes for CAWSVAGLLNQPQHF.

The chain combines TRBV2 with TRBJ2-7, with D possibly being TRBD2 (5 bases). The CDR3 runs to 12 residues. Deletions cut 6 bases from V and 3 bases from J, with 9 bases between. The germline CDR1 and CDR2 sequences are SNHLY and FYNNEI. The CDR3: CASREEDYEQYF. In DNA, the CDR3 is TGTGCCAGCAGGGAGGAAGACTACGAGCAGTACTTC. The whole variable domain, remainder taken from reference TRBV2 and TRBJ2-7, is EPEVTQTPSHQVTQMGQEVILRCVPISNHLYFYWYRQILGQKVEFLVSFYNNEISEKSEIFDDQFSVERPDGSNFTLKIRSTKLEDSAMYFCASREEDYEQYFGPGTRLTVT.

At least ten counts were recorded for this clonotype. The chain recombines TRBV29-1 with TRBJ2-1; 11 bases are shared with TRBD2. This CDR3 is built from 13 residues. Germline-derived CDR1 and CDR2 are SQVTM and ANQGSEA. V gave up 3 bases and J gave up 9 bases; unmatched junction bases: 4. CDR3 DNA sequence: TGCAGCGTTGACCTAGCGGGGGGTGTTGAGCAGTTCTTC. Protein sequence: CSVDLAGGVEQFF.

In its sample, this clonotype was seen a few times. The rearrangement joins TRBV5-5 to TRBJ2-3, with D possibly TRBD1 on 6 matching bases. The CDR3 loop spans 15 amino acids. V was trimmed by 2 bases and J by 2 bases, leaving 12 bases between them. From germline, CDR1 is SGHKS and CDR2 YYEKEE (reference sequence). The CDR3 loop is CASSLSGQLTDTQYF. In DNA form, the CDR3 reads TGTGCCAGCAGCTTAAGTGGACAGCTCACAGATACGCAGTATTTT. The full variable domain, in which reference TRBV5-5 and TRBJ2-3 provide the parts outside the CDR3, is DAGVTQSPTHLIKTRGQQVTLRCSPISGHKSVSWYQQVLGQGPQFIFQYYEKEERGRGNFPDRFSARQFPNYSSELNVNALLLGDSALYLCASSLSGQLTDTQYFGPGTRLTVL.

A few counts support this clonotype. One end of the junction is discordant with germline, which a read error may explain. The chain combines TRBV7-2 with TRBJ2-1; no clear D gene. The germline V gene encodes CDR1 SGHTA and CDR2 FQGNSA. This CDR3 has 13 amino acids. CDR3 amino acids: CASNLPPYNEQFF. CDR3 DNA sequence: TGTGCCAGCAACTTACCTCCCTACAATGAGCAGTTCTTC.

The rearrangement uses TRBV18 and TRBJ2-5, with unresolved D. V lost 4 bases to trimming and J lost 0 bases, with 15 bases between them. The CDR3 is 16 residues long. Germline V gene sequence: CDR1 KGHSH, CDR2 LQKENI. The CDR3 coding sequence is TGTGCCAGCTCACACACCGTGACAAAGTACCAAGAGACCCAGTACTTC. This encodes CASSHTVTKYQETQYF.

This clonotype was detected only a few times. The CDR3 is CASSPSGASSYNEQFF. The CDR3 nucleotides read TGTGCCAGTAGTCCCTCGGGGGCCAGCTCCTACAATGAGCAGTTCTTC. This chain links TRBV19 with TRBJ2-1; either TRBD1 or TRBD2 may fit D (6 bases each). This CDR3 spans 16 amino acids. CDR1 is LNHDA and CDR2 is SQIVND in the germline V gene (reference sequence). Trimming took 5 bases from V and 0 from J, leaving 14 bases between them.

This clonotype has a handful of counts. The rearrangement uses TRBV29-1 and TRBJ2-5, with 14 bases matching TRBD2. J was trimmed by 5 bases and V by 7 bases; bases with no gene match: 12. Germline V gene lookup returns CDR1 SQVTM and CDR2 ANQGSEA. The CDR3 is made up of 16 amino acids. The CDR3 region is CSATTSGGAAYETQYF. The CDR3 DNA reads TGCAGCGCCACGACTAGCGGGGGGGCAGCGTATGAGACCCAGTACTTC.

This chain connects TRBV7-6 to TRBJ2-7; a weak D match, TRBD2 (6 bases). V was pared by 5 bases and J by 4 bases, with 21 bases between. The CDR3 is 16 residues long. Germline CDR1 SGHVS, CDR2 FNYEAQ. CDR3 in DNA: TGTGCCAGCAGCCTCTTCTTAGCGGAAGGGATGTACGAGCAGTACTTC. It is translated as CASSLFLAEGMYEQYF. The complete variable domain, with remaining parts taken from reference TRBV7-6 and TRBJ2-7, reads GAGVSQSPRYKVTKRGQDVALRCDPISGHVSLYWYRQALGQGPEFLTYFNYEAQQDKSGLPNDRFSAERPEGSISTLTIQRTEQRDSAMYRCASSLFLAEGMYEQYFGPGTRLTVT.

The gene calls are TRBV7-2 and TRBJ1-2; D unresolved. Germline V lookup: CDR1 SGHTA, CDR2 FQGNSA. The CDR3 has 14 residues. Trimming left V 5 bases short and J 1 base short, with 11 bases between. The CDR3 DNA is TGTGCCAGCAGCATAAAAGACCGTAACTATGGCTACACCTTC. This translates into CASSIKDRNYGYTF.